This entry is about one T cell receptor (beta chain). Antigen specificity is unknown. Produced via immunoSEQ multiplex PCR; TCRdb's table is partial and in-frame only. The sample holds 68,000 or so clones, 80% to 85% seen once. The CDR3 totals 15 residues. The V and J ends lost 7 bases and 3 bases, in that order; junction bases with no gene match: 7. Germline CDR1 is LNHDA and CDR2 is SQIVND (reference sequence). These data are taken from a study of a mutant IDH1 vaccine in newly diagnosed glioma. Across the study: Treated patients, averaging roughly 40 years, were 62.5% male and roughly 38% female. Participants attended visit V12, the safety follow-up, at week 35, and then attended visit V13 at week 47.

The study, taken as a whole, reports: Immune responses induced by vaccination arose in around 93% of the patients.

Time point denoted: week 35, safety follow-up. The investigators gave 300 ug of mutant IDH1 20-mer peptide in each vaccine dose, together with topical imiquimod. Donors' newly diagnosed IDH1-mutant WHO grade 3 or 4 astrocytomas lacked nuclear ATRX. The origin of this receptor is a man aged 18 to 30 with glioma. The chain has TRBV19 and TRBJ1-5, with 9 bases matching TRBD1. This specimen was PBMCs, taken from a glioma patient whose treatment included an IDH1 peptide vaccine. This chain's CDR3 is CASTLRDRDNQPQHF. For the CDR3, the DNA is TGTGCCAGTACCCTGAGGGACAGGGACAATCAGCCCCAGCATTTT.